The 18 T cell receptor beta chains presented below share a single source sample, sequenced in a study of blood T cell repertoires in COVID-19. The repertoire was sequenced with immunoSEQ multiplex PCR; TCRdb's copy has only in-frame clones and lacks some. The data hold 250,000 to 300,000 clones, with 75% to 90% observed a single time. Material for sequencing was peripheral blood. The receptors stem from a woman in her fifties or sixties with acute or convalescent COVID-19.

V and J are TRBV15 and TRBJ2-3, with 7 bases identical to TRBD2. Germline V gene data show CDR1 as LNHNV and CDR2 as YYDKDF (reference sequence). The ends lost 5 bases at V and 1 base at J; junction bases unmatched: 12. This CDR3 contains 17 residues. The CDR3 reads CATSLKVSGTGTDTQYF. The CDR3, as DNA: TGTGCCACCAGCCTTAAAGTGAGCGGGACCGGCACAGATACGCAGTATTTT.

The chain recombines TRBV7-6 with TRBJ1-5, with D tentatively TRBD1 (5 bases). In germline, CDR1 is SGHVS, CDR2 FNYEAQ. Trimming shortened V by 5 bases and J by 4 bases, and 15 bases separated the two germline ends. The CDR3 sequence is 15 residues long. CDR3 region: CASSPPLAGNQPQHF. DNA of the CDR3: TGTGCCAGCAGCCCCCCTCTGGCAGGGAATCAGCCCCAGCATTTT.

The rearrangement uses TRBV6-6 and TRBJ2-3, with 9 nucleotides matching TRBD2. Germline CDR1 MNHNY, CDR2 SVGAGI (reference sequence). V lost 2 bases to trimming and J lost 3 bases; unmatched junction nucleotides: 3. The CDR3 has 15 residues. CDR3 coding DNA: TGTGCCAGCAGTTACCCAGCGGGGGGTACAGATACGCAGTATTTT. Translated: CASSYPAGGTDTQYF.

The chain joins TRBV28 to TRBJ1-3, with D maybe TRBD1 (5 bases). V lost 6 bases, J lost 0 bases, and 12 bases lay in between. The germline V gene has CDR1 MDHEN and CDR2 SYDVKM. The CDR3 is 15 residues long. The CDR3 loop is CASSPDSYSGNTIYF. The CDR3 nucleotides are TGTGCCAGCAGCCCTGACAGTTACTCTGGAAACACCATATATTTT.

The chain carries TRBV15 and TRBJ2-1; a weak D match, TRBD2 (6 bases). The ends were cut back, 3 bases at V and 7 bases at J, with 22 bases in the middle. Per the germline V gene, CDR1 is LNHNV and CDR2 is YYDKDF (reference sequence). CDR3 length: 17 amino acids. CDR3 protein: CATSRPLQFRRVNEQFF. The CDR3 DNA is TGTGCCACCAGCAGGCCACTACAGTTTCGGAGGGTAAATGAGCAGTTCTTC.

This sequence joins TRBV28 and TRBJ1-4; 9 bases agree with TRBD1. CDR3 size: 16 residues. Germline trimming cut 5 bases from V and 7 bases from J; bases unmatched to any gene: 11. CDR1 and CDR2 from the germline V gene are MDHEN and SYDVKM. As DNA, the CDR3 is TGTGCCAGCAGTACCCCCGGACAGGGGATGAGTGAAAAACTGTTTTTT. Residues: CASSTPGQGMSEKLFF.

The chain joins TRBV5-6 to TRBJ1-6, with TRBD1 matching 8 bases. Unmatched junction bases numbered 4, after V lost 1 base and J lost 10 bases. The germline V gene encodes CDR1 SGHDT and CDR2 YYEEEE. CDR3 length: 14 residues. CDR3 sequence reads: CASSLQGAESPLHF. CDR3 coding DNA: TGTGCCAGCAGCTTGCAGGGGGCGGAATCACCCCTCCACTTT.

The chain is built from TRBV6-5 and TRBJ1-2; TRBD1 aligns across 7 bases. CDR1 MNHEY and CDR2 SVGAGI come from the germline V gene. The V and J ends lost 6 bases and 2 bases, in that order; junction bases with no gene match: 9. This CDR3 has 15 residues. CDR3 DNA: TGTGCCAGCAGAAGACAGGGTGGGGAGAACTATGGCTACACCTTC. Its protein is CASRRQGGENYGYTF.

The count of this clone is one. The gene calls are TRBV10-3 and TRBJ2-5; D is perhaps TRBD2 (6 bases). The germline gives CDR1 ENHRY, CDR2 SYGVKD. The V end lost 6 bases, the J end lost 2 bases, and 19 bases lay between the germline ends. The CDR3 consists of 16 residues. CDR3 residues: CAIRGTGRESQETQYF. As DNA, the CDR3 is TGTGCCATCAGAGGGACTGGCCGGGAGTCACAAGAGACCCAGTACTTC.

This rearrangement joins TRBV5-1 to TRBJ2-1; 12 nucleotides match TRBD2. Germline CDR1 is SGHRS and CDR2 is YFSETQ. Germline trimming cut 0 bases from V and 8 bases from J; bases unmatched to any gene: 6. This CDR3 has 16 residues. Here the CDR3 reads CASSLALLAGGDEQFF. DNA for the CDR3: TGCGCCAGCAGCTTGGCGTTACTAGCGGGAGGTGATGAGCAGTTCTTC. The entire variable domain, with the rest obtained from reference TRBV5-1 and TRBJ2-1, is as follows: KAGVTQTPRYLIKTRGQQVTLSCSPISGHRSVSWYQQTPGQGLQFLFEYFSETQRNKGNFPGRFSGRQFSNSRSEMNVSTLELGDSALYLCASSLALLAGGDEQFFGPGTRLTVL.

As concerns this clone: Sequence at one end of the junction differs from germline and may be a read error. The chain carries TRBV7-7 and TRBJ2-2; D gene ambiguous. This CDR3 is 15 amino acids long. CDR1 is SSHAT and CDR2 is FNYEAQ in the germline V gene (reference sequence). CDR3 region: CASSSDTPNTGELFF. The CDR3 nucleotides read TGTGCTAGCAGCTCAGATACACCTAACACCGGGGAGCTGTTTTTT. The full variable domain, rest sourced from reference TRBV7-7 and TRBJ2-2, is GAGVSQSPRYKVTKRGQDVTLRCDPISSHATLYWYQQALGQGPEFLTYFNYEAQPDKSGLPSDRFSAERPEGSISTLTIQRTEQRDSAMYRCASSSDTPNTGELFFGEGSRLTVL.

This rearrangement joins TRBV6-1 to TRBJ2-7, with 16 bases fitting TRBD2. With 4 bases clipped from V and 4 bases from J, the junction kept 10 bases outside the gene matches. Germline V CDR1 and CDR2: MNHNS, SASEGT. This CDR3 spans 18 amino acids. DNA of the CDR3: TGTGCCAGCAGTGCACCGGGACTAGCGGGAGGGCCGCAGTACGAGCAGTACTTC. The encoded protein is CASSAPGLAGGPQYEQYF.

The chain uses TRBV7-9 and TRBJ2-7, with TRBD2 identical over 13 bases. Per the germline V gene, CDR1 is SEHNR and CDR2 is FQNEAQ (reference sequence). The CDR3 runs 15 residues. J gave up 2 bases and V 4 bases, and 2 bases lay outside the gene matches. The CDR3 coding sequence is TGTGCCAGCAGCTCGACTAGCGGGGGGCCCTACGAGCAGTACTTC. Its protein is CASSSTSGGPYEQYF. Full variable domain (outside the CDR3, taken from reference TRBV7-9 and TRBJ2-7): DTGVSQNPRHKITKRGQNVTFRCDPISEHNRLYWYRQTLGQGPEFLTYFQNEAQLEKSRLLSDRFSAERPKGSFSTLEIQRTEQGDSAMYLCASSSTSGGPYEQYFGPGTRLTVT.

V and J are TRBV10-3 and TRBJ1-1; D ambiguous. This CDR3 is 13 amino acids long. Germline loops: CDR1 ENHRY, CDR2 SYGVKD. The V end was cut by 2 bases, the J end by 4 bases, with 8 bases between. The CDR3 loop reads CAISEGEGTEAFF. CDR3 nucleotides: TGTGCCATCAGTGAGGGGGAGGGCACTGAAGCTTTCTTT.

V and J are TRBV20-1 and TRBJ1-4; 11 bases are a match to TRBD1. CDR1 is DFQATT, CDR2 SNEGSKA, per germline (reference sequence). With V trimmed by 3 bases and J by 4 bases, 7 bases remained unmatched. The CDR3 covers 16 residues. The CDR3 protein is CSASRTGGAGNEKLFF. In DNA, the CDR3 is TGCAGTGCTAGTAGGACAGGGGGCGCGGGTAATGAAAAACTGTTTTTT.

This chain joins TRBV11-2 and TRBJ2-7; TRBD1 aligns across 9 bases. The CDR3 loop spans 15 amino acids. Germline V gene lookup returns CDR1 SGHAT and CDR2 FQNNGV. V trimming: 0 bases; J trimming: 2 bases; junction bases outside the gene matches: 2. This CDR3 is CASSLEGTGTYEQYF. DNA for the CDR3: TGTGCCAGCAGCTTAGAAGGGACAGGGACCTACGAGCAGTACTTC.

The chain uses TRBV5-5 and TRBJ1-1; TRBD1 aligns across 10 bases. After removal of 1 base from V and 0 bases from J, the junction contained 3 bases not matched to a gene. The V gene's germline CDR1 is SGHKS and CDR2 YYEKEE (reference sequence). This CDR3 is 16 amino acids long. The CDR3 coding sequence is TGTGCCAGCAGCTTGCGACAGGGGGCCATGAACACTGAAGCTTTCTTT. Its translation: CASSLRQGAMNTEAFF. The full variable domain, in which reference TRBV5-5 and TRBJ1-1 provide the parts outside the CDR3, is DAGVTQSPTHLIKTRGQQVTLRCSPISGHKSVSWYQQVLGQGPQFIFQYYEKEERGRGNFPDRFSARQFPNYSSELNVNALLLGDSALYLCASSLRQGAMNTEAFFGQGTRLTVV.

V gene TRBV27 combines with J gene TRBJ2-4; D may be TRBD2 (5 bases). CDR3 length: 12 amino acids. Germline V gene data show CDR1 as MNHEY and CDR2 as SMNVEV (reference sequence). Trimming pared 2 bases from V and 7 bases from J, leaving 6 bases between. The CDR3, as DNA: TGTGCCAGCAGTTTACCGGGGAACATTCAGTACTTC. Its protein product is CASSLPGNIQYF.